Listed below are T cell receptor beta chains from one sample, sequenced in a study of vaccination effects on CD4 cells after COVID-19. Generated by immunoSEQ multiplex PCR, the TCRdb table keeps only in-frame clones and is missing some. The sample consists of approximately 40,000 clones, roughly 66% of them appearing once. Antigens of these TCRs are unknown. Sequencing was performed on CD4+ T cells from PBMCs cultured with a peptide pool, taken before COVID-19 vaccination. The receptors derive from a human donor who had a prior SARS-CoV-2 infection. Both conserved end residues are part of each CDR3. The D gene is left open where the match is weak. Some rows have no size entry. The others give once, few or many, or a class for an expanded clone.

J gene,clone size,D gene,V gene,CDR3 protein,CDR3 DNA
TRBJ2-3,.,.,TRBV12-5,CASGWADTQYF,TGTGCTAGTGGTTGGGCAGATACGCAGTATTTT
TRBJ1-3,.,.,TRBV18,CASSPPRHSPGNTIYF,TGTGCCAGCTCACCACCGCGGCACAGCCCTGGAAACACCATATATTTT
TRBJ2-2,few,TRBD2,TRBV5-1,CASSPGTSFGSGELFF,TGCGCCAGCAGCCCGGGGACTAGCTTTGGTTCCGGGGAGCTGTTTTTT
TRBJ2-5,.,TRBD1,TRBV5-4,CASSPGGVTDETQYF,TGTGCCAGCAGCCCAGGGGGCGTGACGGACGAGACCCAGTACTTC
TRBJ2-7,few,TRBD1,TRBV5-1,CASSAGQGYEQYF,TGCGCCAGCAGCGCGGGACAGGGCTACGAGCAGTACTTC
TRBJ1-6,.,TRBD1,TRBV7-8,CASSLGDRYNSPLHF,TGTGCCAGCAGCTTAGGGGACAGATATAATTCACCCCTCCACTTT
TRBJ1-5,once,.,TRBV10-3,CATVQGLSNQPQHF,TGTGCCACAGTTCAAGGGTTAAGTAATCAGCCCCAGCATTTT
TRBJ1-2,once,.,TRBV6-5,CASRPDRNLGGYTF,TGTGCCAGCAGACCTGACAGAAACCTGGGAGGCTACACCTTC
TRBJ1-4,.,TRBD1,TRBV7-2,CASSPQYRGEVKLFF,TGTGCCAGCAGCCCTCAGTACAGGGGAGAGGTAAAACTGTTTTTT
TRBJ1-5,.,.,TRBV19,CASSPQVGYQPQHF,TGTGCCAGTAGTCCTCAGGTGGGTTACCAGCCCCAGCATTTT
TRBJ2-3,.,TRBD2,TRBV5-1,CASSLARGSGGPYSTDTQYF,TGCGCCAGCAGCTTGGCGCGTGGTAGCGGGGGACCTTATAGCACAGATACGCAGTATTTT
TRBJ2-2,.,.,TRBV4-3,CASSQAGVYTGELFF,TGCGCCAGCAGCCAAGCAGGGGTCTACACCGGGGAGCTGTTTTTT
TRBJ2-7,.,.,TRBV30,CAWLFFTGATYEQYF,TGTGCCTGGCTATTTTTCACGGGGGCGACCTACGAGCAGTACTTC
TRBJ1-2,.,TRBD1,TRBV6-5,CASSPTGWNGYTF,TGTGCCAGCAGCCCGACAGGGTGGAATGGCTACACCTTC
TRBJ1-2,once,.,TRBV9,CASSPDGVFGYTF,TGTGCCAGCAGCCCTGACGGGGTATTTGGCTACACCTTC
TRBJ2-1,few,.,TRBV9,CASSATSRSHNEQFF,TGTGCCAGCAGCGCTACTAGCCGTTCCCACAATGAGCAGTTCTTC
TRBJ2-1,.,TRBD2,TRBV7-6,CASSLASGTSGGDYNEQFF,TGTGCCAGCAGCTTAGCCTCCGGGACTAGCGGGGGGGACTACAATGAGCAGTTCTTC
TRBJ1-2,.,.,TRBV5-6,CASSLVKDSIYGYTF,TGTGCCAGCAGCTTGGTTAAGGACTCAATTTATGGCTACACCTTC
TRBJ2-4,.,.,TRBV9,CASSVEAGFAKNIQYF,TGTGCCAGCAGCGTAGAAGCAGGGTTTGCCAAAAACATTCAGTACTTC
TRBJ2-5,once,TRBD2,TRBV19,CASSIGSTSGISETQYF,TGTGCCAGTAGTATAGGCTCGACTAGCGGGATAAGTGAGACCCAGTACTTC
TRBJ1-5,once,TRBD1,TRBV2,CASSEGQGEQPQHF,TGTGCCAGCAGTGAAGGGCAGGGGGAGCAGCCCCAGCATTTT
TRBJ2-1,.,TRBD2,TRBV14,CASSRLAGVSHEQFF,TGTGCCAGCAGCCGACTAGCGGGAGTTTCCCATGAGCAGTTCTTC
TRBJ2-1,.,.,TRBV15,CATSVGTRNNEQFF,TGTGCCACCAGCGTTGGGACCAGAAACAATGAGCAGTTCTTC
TRBJ2-7,.,TRBD2,TRBV4-2,CASSQDRRASGEQYF,TGTGCCAGCAGCCAAGATAGGAGGGCTAGCGGCGAGCAGTACTTC
TRBJ1-2,few,TRBD1,TRBV5-1,CASSLQGNGYTF,TGCGCCAGCAGCTTACAGGGGAATGGCTACACCTTC
TRBJ1-5,.,.,TRBV15,CATSRDPGPRRPQHF,TGTGCCACCAGCAGAGACCCGGGTCCCCGAAGGCCCCAGCATTTT
TRBJ2-7,.,TRBD1,TRBV5-1,CASSSGTGWAYEQYF,TGCGCCAGCAGCTCGGGGACAGGGTGGGCCTACGAGCAGTACTTC
TRBJ1-6,once,.,TRBV7-2,CASSLGGDNSPLHF,TGTGCCAGCAGCTTAGGGGGGGATAATTCACCCCTCCACTTT
TRBJ2-7,.,TRBD1,TRBV13,CASSLDRGDEQYF,TGTGCCAGCAGCCTGGACAGGGGTGACGAGCAGTACTTC
TRBJ1-1,once,.,TRBV18,CASSQGQLNTEAFF,TGTGCCAGCTCCCAGGGACAACTGAACACTGAAGCTTTCTTT
TRBJ2-5,.,.,TRBV5-1,CASSPAGTRGETQYF,TGCGCCAGCAGCCCGGCCGGCACTAGGGGAGAGACCCAGTACTTC
TRBJ1-2,.,.,TRBV5-1,CASSLELTYGYTF,TGCGCCAGCAGCTTGGAACTGACCTATGGCTACACCTTC
TRBJ1-2,.,.,TRBV19,CASSIRVGREGYGYTF,TGTGCCAGTAGTATCCGGGTGGGCAGGGAAGGCTATGGCTACACCTTC
TRBJ2-3,.,TRBD2,TRBV2,CASSPELAGGNTQYF,TGTGCCAGCAGTCCGGAACTAGCGGGGGGAAATACGCAGTATTTT